This TCR beta chain was profiled in a study of blood T cell repertoires in COVID-19. The CDR3 is 19 residues long. In germline, CDR1 is LGHNA, CDR2 YSLEER. The V and J ends lost 0 bases and 1 base respectively, with 21 bases between them. Repertoires were generated with immunoSEQ multiplex PCR, while TCRdb's copy carries only in-frame clones and drops some. Among about 71,000 clones listed, around 83% were seen once. The chain joins TRBV4-3 to TRBJ2-5; weak D call: TRBD1 (7 bases). The sample consisted of peripheral blood. The clonotype was recovered from a man aged 80 or over with acute or convalescent COVID-19. CDR3 sequence (DNA): TGCGCCAGCAGCCAAGATTACGGTGGGACAGCGGGTTTCCAAGAGACCCAGTACTTC. Translating it yields CASSQDYGGTAGFQETQYF.